This TCR beta chain was sequenced during a study of blood T cell repertoires in COVID-19 (dated by TCRdb to 2020 to 2022). For the study in its entirety: The collaborator samples originated in the United States, Italy and Spain and spanned the acute and convalescent phases of COVID-19. The prospective study material was composed of cDNA or gDNA derived from T cells, B-cell-depleted T cells, or PBMCs. Samples came from the ongoing ImmuneRACE study (first 160 participants) plus 1,254 subjects from 6 global collaborators. The repertoires were made available in a free public database intended to serve as a resource for research on the immune response to SARS-CoV-2. Deeply sampled blood TCRbeta repertoires from subjects exposed to, actively infected with, or recovered from COVID-19 were included in the dataset. Where available, HLA class I and class II types were taken from metadata supplied by the sample provider and were not determined by assay-based typing. Nearly every sample came with metadata listing a de-identified subject ID, COVID-19 status, age in years and sex. Results and caveats for the whole study, not just this receptor: The quantity of clinical and demographic metadata differed by source and by participant and was supplied without curation.

The immunoSEQ Assay, a bias-controlled multiplex PCR, was used to amplify TCRbeta CDR3 regions from genomic DNA. Per the original workflow: The number of nucleated cells in each sample was estimated by amplification of reference gene primers within the assay. To quantify the absolute abundance of each unique TCRbeta CDR3 rearrangement, sequence reads were collapsed and filtered. Productive Simpson clonality was computed per sample as the square root of Simpson's diversity index over productive rearrangements. The immuneACCESS repertoire file appears here via TCRdb, limited to in-frame rearrangements. These files lack a portion of the clones; in checked studies, under half of the deficit traces to unresolved V genes, and the cause of the others is not known. The V and J calls and clone size were taken over from that table, and D and trimming were inferred from the DNA. A total of 170,000 or so clones appear in this sample, 90% of them only once. Together, the top ten hold around 0.5% of the sample.

CDR1 and CDR2, per the germline V gene, are MNHEY and SVGAGI. There are 14 amino acids in the CDR3, from cysteine to phenylalanine inclusive. The sequence is cut down to CDR3 DNA, 42 bases in frame from base 1. Unmatched junction bases come to 4, with V trimmed by 5 bases and J by 3 bases. On this clone: Its recognized antigen is unknown. No base quality information exists; no much larger clone differs at one position.

Whole blood was collected in K2EDTA tubes by collaborating institutions according to the institutions' own protocols. For TCRbeta analysis, collaborators shipped samples as frozen whole blood, isolated PBMCs, or DNA extracted from either of those sample types. The origin of this receptor is a man aged 50 or older with acute or convalescent COVID-19. The sequence links TRBV6-5 to TRBJ2-1; TRBD2 fits 7 bases in the junction. Material: peripheral blood. The DNA sequence is given as TGTGCCAGCAGTCCAAGCGGGGTCTACAATGAGCAGTTCTTC. It encodes CASSPSGVYNEQFF.